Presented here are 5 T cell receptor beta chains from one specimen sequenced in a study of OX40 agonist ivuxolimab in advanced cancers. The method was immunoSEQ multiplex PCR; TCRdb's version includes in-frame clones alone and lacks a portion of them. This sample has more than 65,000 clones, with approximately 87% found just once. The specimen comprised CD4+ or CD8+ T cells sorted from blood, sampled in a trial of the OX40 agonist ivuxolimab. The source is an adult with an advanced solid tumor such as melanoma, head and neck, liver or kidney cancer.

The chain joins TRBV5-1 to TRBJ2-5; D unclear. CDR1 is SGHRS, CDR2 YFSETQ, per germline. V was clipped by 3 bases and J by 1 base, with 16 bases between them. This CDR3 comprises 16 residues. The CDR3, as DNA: TGCGCCAGCAGCTACTATCCTTTGGCGTCCCAAGAGACCCAGTACTTC. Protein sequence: CASSYYPLASQETQYF.

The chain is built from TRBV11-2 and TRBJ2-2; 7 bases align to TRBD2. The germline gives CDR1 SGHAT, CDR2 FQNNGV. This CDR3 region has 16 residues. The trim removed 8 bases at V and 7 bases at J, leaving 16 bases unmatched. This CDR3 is CASGKNWVAGYGELFF. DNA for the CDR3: TGTGCCAGCGGCAAGAATTGGGTAGCGGGTTACGGGGAGCTGTTTTTT. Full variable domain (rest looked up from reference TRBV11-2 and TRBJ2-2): EAGVAQSPRYKIIEKRQSVAFWCNPISGHATLYWYQQILGQGPKLLIQFQNNGVVDDSQLPKDRFSAERLKGVDSTLKIQPAKLEDSAVYLCASGKNWVAGYGELFFGEGSRLTVL.

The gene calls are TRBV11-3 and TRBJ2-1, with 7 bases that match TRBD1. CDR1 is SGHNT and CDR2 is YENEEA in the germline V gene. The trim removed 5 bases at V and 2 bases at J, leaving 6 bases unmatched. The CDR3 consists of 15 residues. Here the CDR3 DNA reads TGTGCCAGCAGCCCGCGACAGGGAGCCTACAATGAGCAGTTCTTC. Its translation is CASSPRQGAYNEQFF.

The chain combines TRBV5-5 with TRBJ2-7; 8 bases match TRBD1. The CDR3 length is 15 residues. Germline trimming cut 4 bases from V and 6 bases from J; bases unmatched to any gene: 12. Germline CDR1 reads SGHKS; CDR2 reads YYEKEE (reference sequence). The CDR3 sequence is CASSLRTGNGIEQYF. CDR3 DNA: TGTGCCAGCAGCCTTAGGACAGGGAACGGTATCGAGCAGTACTTC.

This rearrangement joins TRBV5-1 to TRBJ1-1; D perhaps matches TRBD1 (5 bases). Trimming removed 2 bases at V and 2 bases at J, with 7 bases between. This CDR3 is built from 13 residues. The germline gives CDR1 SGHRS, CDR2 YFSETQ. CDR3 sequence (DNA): TGCGCCAGCAGCTTAACAGGAAACACTGAAGCTTTCTTT. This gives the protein CASSLTGNTEAFF.